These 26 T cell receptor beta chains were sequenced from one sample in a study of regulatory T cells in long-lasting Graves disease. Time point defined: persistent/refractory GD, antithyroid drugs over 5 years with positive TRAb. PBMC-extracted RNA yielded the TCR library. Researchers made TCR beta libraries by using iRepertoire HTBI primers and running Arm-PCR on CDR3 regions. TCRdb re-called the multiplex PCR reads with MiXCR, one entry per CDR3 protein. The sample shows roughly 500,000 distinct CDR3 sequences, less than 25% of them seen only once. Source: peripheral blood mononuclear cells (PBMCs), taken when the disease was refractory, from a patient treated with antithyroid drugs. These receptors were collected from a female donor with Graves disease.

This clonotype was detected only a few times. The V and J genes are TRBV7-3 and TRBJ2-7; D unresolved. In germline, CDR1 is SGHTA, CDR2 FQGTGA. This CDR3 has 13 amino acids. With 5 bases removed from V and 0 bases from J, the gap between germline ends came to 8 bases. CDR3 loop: CASSPDHSYEQYF. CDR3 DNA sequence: TGTGCCAGCAGCCCGGACCACTCCTACGAGCAGTACTTC.

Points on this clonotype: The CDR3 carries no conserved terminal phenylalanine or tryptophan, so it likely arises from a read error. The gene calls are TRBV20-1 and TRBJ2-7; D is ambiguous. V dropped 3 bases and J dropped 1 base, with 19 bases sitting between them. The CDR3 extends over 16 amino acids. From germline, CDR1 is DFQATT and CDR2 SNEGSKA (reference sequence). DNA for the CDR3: TGCAGTGCTAGTCCCGACTTTCCTGGGGTGTCCTACGAGCAGTACTCC. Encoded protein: CSASPDFPGVSYEQYS.

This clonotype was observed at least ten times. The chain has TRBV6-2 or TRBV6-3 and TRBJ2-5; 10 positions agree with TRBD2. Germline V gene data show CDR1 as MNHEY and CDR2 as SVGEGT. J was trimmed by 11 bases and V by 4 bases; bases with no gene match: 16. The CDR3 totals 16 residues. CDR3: CASSFSLGLADHSQYF. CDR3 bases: TGTGCCAGCAGTTTTTCCTTAGGACTAGCGGACCATTCACAGTACTTC.

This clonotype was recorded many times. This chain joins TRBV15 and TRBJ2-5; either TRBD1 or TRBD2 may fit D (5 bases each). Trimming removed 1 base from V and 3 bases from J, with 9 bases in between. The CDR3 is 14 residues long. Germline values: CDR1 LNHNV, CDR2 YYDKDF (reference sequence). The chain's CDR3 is CATSRAGTEETQYF. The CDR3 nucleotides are TGTGCCACCAGCAGAGCCGGGACGGAAGAGACCCAGTACTTC.

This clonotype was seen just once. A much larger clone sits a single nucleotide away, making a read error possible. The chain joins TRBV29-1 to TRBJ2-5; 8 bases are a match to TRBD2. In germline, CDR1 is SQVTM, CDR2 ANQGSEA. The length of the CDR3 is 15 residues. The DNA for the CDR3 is TGCAGCGTTGAAGATCGGGCTAGCGGGCGGTACGAGCAGTGCTTC. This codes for CSVEDRASGRYEQCF.

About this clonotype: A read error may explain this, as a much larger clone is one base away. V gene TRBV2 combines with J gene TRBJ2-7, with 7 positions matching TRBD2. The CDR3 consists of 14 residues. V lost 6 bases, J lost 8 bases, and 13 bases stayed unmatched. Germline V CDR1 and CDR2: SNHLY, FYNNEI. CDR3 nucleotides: TGTGCCAGCAGCACTGGGAGGGGCCTATACAAGCAGTACTTC. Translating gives CASSTGRGLYKQYF.

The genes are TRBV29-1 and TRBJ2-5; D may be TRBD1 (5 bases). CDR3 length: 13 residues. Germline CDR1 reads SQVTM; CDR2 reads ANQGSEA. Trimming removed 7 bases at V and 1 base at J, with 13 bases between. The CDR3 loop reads CSAPTGFQETQYF. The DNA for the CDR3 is TGCAGCGCTCCTACAGGTTTCCAAGAGACCCAGTACTTC.

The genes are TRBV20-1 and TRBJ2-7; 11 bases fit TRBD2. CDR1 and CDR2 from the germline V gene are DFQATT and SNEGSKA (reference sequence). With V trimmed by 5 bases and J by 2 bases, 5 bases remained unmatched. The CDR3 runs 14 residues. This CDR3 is CSAYGTSGTYEQYF. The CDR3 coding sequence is TGCAGTGCTTACGGGACTAGCGGAACCTACGAGCAGTACTTC.

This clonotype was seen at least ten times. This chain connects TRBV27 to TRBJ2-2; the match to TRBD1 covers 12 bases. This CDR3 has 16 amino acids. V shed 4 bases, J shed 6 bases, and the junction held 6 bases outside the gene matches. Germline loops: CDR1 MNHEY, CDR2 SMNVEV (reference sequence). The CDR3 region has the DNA TGTGCCAGCAGTTGGTTTGGGACAGGGGGCTCCGGGGAGCTGTTTTTT. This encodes CASSWFGTGGSGELFF.

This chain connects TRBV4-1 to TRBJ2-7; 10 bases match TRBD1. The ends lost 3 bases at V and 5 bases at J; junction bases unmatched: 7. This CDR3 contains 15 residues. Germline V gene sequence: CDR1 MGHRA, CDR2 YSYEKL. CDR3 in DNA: TGCGCCAGCAGCCAGACCGGGACAGGGGTGGACGAGCAGTACTTC. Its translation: CASSQTGTGVDEQYF.

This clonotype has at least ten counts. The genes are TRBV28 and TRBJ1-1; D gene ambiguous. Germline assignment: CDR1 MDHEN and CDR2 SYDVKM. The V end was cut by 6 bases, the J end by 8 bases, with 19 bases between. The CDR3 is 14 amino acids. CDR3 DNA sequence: TGTGCCAGCAGCCCTCTTGGGCCCGCCCCCGAAGCTTTCTTT. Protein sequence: CASSPLGPAPEAFF. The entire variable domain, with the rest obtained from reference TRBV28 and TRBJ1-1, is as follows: DVKVTQSSRYLVKRTGEKVFLECVQDMDHENMFWYRQDPGLGLRLIYFSYDVKMKEKGDIPEGYSVSREKKERFSLILESASTNQTSMYLCASSPLGPAPEAFFGQGTRLTVV.

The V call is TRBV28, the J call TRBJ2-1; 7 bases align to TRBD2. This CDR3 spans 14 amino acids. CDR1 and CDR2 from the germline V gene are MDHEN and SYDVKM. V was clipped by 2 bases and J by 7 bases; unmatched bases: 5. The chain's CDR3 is CASSLAGARNEQFF. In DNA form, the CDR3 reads TGTGCCAGCAGTTTAGCGGGAGCTCGTAATGAGCAGTTCTTC.

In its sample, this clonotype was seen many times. The CDR3 loop is CASSDPAGGSHEQYF. Written as DNA, the CDR3 is TGCGCCAGCAGTGATCCTGCGGGAGGTTCCCACGAGCAGTACTTC. The J gene is TRBJ2-7, the V gene TRBV10-2; 8 positions agree with TRBD2. The CDR3 has 15 amino acids. V was pared by 3 bases and J by 5 bases, with 9 bases of the junction left unmatched. Germline lookup yields CDR1 WSHSY and CDR2 SAAADI.

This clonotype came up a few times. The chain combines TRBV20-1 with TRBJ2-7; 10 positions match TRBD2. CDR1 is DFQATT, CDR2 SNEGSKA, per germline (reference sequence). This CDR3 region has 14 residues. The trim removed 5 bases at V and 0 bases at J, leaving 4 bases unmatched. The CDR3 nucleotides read TGCAGTGCTCAACGACTAGCGGGCTCCTACGAGCAGTACTTC. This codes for CSAQRLAGSYEQYF.

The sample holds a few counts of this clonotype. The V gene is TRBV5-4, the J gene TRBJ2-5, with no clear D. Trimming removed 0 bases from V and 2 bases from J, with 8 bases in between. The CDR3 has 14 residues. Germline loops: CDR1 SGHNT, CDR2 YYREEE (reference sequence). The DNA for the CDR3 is TGTGCCAGCAGCTTGGATGGCTTTCAAGAGACCCAGTACTTC. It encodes CASSLDGFQETQYF.

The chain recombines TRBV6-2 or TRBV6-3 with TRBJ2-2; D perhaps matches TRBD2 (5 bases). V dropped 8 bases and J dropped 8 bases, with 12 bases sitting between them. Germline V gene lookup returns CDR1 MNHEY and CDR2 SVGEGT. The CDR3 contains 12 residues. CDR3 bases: TGTGCCAGCTCCCCAGCGGTTGGGGAGCTGTTTTTT. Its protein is CASSPAVGELFF.

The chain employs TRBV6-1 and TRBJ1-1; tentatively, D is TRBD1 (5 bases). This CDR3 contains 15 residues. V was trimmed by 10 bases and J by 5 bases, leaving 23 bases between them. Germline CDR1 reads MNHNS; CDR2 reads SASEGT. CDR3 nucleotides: TGTGCCACAGAGGGACGAGATCTTATCGCTACTGAAGCTTTCTTT. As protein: CATEGRDLIATEAFF.

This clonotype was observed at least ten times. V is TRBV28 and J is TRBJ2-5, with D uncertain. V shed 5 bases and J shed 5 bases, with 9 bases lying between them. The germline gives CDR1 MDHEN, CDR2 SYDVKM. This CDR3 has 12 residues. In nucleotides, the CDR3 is TGTGCCAGCAGTCTGTCTTGGGAGACCCAGTACTTC. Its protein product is CASSLSWETQYF.

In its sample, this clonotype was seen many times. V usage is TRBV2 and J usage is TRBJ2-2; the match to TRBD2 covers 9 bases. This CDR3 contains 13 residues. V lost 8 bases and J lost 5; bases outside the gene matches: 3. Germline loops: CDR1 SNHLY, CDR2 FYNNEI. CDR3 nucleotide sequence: TGTGCCAGCTGGCGGGAGGGGACCGGGGAGCTGTTTTTT. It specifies CASWREGTGELFF.

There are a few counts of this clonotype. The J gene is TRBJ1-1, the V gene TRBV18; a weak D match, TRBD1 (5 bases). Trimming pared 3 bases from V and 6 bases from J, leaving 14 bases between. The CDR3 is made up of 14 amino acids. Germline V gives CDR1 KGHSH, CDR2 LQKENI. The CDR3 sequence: CASSPGQGFPEAFF. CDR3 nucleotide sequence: TGTGCCAGCTCACCGGGTCAGGGTTTCCCTGAAGCTTTCTTT.

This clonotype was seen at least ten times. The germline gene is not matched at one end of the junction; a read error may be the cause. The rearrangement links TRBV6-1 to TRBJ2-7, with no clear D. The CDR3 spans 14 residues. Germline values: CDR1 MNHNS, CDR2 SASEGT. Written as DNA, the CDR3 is TGTGCCAGCAGTCAAGCCCCCGCCCTCTACGAGCAGTACTTC. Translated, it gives CASSQAPALYEQYF.

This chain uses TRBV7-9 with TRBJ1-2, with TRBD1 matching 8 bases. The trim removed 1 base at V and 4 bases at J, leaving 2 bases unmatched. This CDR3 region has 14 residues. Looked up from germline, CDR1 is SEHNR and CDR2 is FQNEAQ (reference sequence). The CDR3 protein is CASSLVGQGYGYTF. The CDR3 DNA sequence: TGTGCCAGCAGCTTAGTTGGACAGGGCTATGGCTACACCTTC.

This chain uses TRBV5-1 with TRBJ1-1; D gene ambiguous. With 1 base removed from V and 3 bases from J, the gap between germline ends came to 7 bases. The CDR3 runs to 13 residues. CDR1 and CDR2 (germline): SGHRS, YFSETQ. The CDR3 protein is CASSLTPYTEAFF. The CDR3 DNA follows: TGCGCCAGCAGCTTGACCCCTTACACTGAAGCTTTCTTT.

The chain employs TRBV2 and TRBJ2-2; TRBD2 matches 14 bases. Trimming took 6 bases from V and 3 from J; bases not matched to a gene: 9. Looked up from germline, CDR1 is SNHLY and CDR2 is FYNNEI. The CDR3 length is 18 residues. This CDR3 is CASSWTSGGPPDTGELFF. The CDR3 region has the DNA TGTGCCAGCAGCTGGACTAGCGGGGGGCCTCCCGACACCGGGGAGCTGTTTTTT.

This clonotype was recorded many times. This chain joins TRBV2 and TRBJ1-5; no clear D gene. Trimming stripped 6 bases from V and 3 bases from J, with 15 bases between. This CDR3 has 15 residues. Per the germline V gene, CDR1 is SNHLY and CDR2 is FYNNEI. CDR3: CASSPDRASNQPQHF. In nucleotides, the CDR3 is TGTGCCAGCAGCCCCGACCGGGCCTCCAATCAGCCCCAGCATTTT.

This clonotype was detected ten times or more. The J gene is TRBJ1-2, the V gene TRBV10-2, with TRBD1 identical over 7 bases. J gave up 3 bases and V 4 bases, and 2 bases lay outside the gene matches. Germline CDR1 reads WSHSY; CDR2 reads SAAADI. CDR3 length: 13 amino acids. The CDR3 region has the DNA TGCGCCAGCAGTGCAGGGGGGTACTATGGCTACACCTTC. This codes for CASSAGGYYGYTF.